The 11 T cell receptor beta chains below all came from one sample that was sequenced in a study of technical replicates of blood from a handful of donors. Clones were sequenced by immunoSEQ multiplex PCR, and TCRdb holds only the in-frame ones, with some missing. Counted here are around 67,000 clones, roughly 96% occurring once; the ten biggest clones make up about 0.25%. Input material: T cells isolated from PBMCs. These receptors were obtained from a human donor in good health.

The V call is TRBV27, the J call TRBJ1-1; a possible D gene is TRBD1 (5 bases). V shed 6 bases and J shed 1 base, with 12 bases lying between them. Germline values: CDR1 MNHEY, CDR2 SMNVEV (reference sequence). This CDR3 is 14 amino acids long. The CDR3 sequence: CASSPIGQNTEAFF. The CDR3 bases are TGTGCCAGCAGCCCGATCGGACAGAACACTGAAGCTTTCTTT.

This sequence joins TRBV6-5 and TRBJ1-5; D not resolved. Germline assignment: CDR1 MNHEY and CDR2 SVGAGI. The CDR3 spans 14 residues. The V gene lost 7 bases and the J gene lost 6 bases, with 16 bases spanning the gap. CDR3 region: CASKPSSGGQPQHF. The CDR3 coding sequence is TGTGCCAGCAAGCCCTCGTCGGGTGGTCAGCCCCAGCATTTT.

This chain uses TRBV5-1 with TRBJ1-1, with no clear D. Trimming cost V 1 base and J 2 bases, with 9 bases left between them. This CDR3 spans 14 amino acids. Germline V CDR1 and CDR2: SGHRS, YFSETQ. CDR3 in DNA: TGCGCCAGCAGCTTGTTTAGCATCAACACTGAAGCTTTCTTT. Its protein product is CASSLFSINTEAFF.

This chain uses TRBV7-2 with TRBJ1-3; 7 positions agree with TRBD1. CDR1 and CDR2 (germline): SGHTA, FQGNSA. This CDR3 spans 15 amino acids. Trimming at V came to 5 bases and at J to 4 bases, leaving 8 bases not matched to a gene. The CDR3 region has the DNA TGTGCCAGCAGCCAATCGGGCAGGGGGGGAAACACCATATATTTT. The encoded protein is CASSQSGRGGNTIYF.

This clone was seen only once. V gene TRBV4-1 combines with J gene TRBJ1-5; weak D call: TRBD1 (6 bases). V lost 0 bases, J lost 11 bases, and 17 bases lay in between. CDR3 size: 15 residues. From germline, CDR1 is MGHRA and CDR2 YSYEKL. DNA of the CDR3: TGCGCCAGCAGCCAAGACAGGGGACGTTTTGAAGCCCAGCATTTT. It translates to CASSQDRGRFEAQHF.

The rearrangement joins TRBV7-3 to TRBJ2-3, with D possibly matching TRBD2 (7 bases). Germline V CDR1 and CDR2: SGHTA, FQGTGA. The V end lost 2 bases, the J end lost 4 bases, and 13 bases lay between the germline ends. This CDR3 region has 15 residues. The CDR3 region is CASSLRGAGADTQYF. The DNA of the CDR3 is TGTGCCAGCAGCTTACGGGGGGCAGGGGCAGATACGCAGTATTTT.

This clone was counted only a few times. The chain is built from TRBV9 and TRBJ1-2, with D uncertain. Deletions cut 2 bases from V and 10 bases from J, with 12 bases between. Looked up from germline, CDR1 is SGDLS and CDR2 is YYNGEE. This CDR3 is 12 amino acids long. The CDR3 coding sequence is TGTGCCAGCAGCGTGTCACGGGGAAACTACACCTTC. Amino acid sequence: CASSVSRGNYTF.

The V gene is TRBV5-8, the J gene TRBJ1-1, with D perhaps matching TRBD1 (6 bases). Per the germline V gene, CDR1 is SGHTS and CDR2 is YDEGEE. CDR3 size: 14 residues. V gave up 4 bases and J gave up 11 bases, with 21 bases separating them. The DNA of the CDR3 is TGTGCCAGCAGCCCCCCCTTCAAGGGGGTAAATGCTTTCTTT. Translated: CASSPPFKGVNAFF. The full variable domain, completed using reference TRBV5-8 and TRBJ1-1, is EAGVTQSPTHLIKTRGQQATLRCSPISGHTSVYWYQQALGLGLQFLLWYDEGEERNRGNFPPRFSGRQFPNYSSELNVNALELEDSALYLCASSPPFKGVNAFFGQGTRLTVV.

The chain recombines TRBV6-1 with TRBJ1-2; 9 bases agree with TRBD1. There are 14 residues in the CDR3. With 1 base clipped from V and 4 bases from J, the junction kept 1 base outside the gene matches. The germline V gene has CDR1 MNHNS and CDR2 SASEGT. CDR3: CASSEETGGYGYTF. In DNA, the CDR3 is TGTGCCAGCAGTGAAGAGACAGGGGGCTATGGCTACACCTTC.

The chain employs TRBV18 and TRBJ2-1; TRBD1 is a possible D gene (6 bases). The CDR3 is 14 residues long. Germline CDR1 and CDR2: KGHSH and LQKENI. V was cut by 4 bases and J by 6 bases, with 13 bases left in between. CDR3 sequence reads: CASSRETGANEQFF. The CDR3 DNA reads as TGTGCCAGCTCACGGGAGACAGGTGCCAATGAGCAGTTCTTC.

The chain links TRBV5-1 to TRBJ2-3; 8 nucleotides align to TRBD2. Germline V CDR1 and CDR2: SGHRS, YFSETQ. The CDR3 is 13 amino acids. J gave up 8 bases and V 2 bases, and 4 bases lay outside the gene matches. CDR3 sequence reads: CASSFVRGGTQYF. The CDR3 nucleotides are TGCGCCAGCAGCTTTGTCCGGGGGGGTACGCAGTATTTT.